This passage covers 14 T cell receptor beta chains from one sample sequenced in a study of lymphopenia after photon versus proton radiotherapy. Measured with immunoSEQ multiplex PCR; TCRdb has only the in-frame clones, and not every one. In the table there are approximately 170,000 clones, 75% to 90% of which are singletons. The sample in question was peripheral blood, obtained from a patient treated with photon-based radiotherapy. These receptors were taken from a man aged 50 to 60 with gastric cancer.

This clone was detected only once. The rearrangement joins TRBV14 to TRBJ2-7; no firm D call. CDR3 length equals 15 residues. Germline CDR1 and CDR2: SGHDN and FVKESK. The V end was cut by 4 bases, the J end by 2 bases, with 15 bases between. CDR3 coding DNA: TGTGCCAGCAGCCCAGGCCAGTTCCACACCTACGAGCAGTACTTC. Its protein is CASSPGQFHTYEQYF.

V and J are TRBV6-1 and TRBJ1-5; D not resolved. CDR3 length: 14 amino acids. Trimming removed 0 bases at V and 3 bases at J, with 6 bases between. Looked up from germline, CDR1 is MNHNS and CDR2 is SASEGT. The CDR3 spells CASSEAQVNQPQHF. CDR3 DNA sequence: TGTGCCAGCAGTGAAGCCCAGGTCAATCAGCCCCAGCATTTT.

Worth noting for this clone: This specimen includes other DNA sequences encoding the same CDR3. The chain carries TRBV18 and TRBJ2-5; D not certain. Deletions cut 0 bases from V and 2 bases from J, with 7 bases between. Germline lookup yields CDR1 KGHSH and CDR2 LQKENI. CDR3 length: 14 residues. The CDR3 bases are TGTGCCAGCTCACCACCCTCGAGGCAAGAGACCCAGTACTTC. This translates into CASSPPSRQETQYF.

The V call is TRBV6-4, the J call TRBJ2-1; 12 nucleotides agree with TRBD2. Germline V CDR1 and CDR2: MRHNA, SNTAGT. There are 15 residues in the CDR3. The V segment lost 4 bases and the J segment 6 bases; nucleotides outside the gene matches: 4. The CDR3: CASSVELAGGNEQFF. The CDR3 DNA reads TGTGCCAGCAGTGTCGAACTAGCGGGAGGCAATGAGCAGTTCTTC.

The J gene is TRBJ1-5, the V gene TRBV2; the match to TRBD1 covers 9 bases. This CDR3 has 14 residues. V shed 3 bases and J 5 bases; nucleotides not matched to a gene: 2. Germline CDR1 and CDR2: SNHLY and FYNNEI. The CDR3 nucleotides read TGTGCCAGCAGTGAGGGACAGGGTCATCAGCCCCAGCATTTT. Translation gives CASSEGQGHQPQHF.

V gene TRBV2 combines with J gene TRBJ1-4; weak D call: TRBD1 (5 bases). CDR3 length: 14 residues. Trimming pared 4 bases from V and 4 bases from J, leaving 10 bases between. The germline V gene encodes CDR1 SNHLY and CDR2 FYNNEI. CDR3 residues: CASSGGLINEKLFF. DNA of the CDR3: TGTGCCAGCAGTGGGGGACTGATTAATGAAAAACTGTTTTTT.

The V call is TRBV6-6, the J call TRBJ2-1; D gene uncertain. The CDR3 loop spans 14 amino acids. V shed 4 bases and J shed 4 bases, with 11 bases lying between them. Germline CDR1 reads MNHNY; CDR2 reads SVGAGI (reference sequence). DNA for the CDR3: TGTGCCAGCAGTTCTTTTTCGCGGTACAATGAGCAGTTCTTC. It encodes CASSSFSRYNEQFF.

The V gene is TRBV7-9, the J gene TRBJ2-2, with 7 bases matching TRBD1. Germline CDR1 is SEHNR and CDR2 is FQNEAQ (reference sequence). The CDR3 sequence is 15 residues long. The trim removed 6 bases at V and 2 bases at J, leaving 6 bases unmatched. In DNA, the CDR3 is TGTGCCAGCAGATCCGGGACAGCCAACACCGGGGAGCTGTTTTTT. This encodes CASRSGTANTGELFF.

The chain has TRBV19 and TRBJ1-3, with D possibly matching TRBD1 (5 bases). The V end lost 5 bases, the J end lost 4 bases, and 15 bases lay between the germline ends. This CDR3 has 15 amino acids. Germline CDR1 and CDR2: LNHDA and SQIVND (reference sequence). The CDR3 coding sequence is TGTGCCAGTAGTCGTTCACCAGGGTTCGGAAACACCATATATTTT. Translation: CASSRSPGFGNTIYF.

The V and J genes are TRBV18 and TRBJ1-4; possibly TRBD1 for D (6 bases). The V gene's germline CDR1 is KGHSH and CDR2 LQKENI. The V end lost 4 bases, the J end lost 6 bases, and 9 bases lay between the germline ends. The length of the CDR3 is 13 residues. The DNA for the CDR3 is TGTGCCAGCTCACGGGCAGGGGATGAAAAACTGTTTTTT. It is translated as CASSRAGDEKLFF.

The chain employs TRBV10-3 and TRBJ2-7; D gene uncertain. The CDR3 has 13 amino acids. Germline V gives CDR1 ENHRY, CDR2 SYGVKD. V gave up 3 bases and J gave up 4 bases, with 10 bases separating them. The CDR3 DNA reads TGTGCCATCAGTGAAGAGTCTTATTACGAGCAGTACTTC. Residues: CAISEESYYEQYF.

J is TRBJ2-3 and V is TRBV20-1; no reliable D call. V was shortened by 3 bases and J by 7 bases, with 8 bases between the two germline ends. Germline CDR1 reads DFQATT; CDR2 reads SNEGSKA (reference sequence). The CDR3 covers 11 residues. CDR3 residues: CSARTVNTQYF. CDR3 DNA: TGCAGTGCTAGGACGGTGAATACGCAGTATTTT.

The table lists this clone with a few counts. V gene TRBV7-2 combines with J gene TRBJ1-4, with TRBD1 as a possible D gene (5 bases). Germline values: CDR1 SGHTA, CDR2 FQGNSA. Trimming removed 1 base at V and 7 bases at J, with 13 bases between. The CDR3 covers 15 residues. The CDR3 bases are TGTGCCAGCAGCTTAGATGGGGGGAAGGGTGAAAAACTGTTTTTT. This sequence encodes CASSLDGGKGEKLFF. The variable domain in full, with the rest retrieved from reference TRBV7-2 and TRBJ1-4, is GAGVSQSPSNKVTEKGKDVELRCDPISGHTALYWYRQSLGQGLEFLIYFQGNSAPDKSGLPSDRFSAERTGGSVSTLTIQRTQQEDSAVYLCASSLDGGKGEKLFFGSGTQLSVL.

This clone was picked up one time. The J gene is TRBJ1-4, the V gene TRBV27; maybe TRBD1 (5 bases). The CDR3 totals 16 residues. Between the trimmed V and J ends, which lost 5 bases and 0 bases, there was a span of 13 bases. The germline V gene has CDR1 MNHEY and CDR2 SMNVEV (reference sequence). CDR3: CASSPTYRPTNEKLFF. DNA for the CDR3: TGTGCCAGCAGTCCTACCTACAGGCCAACTAATGAAAAACTGTTTTTT.